The clone carrying this T cell receptor (beta chain) was detected once. Profiled with immunoSEQ multiplex PCR; TCRdb holds only in-frame clones, not every one. The sample includes roughly 76,000 clones, roughly 90% of them seen just once. This specimen belongs to a study of blood T cell repertoires in COVID-19. The germline V and J ends were trimmed by 4 bases and 8 bases, with 17 bases remaining between them. Germline V CDR1 and CDR2: MNHEY, SVGAGI. The CDR3 has 15 amino acids. The sequencing input was peripheral blood. This receptor was obtained from a man aged 45-65 years with acute or convalescent COVID-19. The chain links TRBV6-5 to TRBJ1-4, with D perhaps TRBD1 (5 bases). CDR3 loop: CASSSLLGGIEKLFF. CDR3 DNA sequence: TGTGCCAGCAGTTCTCTATTGGGGGGGATCGAAAAACTGTTTTTT.